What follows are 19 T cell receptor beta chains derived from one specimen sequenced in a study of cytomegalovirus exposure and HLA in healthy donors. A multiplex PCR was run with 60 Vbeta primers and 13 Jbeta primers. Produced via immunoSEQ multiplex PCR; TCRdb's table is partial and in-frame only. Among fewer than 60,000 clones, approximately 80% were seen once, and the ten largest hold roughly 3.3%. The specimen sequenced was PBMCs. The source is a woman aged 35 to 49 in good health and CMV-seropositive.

The chain's CDR3 is CASWTSGVVYF. CDR3 DNA sequence: TGTGCCAGCTGGACTAGCGGGGTAGTGTACTTC. The rearrangement links TRBV6-5 to TRBJ2-7; 12 nucleotides line up with TRBD2. The V gene's germline CDR1 is MNHEY and CDR2 SVGAGI. The V segment lost 8 bases and the J segment 12 bases; nucleotides outside the gene matches: 5. This CDR3 has 11 amino acids.

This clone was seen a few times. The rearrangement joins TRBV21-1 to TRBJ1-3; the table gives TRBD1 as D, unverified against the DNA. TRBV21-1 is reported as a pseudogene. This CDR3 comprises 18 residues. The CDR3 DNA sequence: TGTGCCACCCATATCCGGACAGCCCTAATCGCTCGGGGAAACACCATATATTTT. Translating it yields CATHIRTALIARGNTIYF.

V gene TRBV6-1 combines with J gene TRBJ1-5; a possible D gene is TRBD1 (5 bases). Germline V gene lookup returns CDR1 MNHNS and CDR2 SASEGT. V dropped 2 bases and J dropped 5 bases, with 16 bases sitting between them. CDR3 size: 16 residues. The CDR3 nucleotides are TGTGCCAGCAGTGAATGGCAGGGAAGCCCTTATCAGCCCCAGCATTTT. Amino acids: CASSEWQGSPYQPQHF.

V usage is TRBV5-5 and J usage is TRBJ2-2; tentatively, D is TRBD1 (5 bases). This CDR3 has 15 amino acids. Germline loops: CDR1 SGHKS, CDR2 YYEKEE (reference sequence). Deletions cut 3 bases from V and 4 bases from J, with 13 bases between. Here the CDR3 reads CASSSLGAGTGELFF. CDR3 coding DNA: TGTGCCAGCAGCTCACTTGGGGCTGGCACCGGGGAGCTGTTTTTT.

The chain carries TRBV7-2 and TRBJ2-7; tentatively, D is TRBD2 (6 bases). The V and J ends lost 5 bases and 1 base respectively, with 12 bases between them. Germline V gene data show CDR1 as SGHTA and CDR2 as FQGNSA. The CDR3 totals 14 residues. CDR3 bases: TGTGCCAGCAGCCGGGCCGCGGGGTCCTACGAGCAGTACTTC. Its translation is CASSRAAGSYEQYF.

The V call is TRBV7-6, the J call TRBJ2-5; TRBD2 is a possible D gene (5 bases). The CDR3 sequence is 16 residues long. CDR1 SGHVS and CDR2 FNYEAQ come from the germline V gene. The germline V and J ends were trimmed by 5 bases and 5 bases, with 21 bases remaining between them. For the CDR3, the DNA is TGTGCCAGCAGCCCCACGACCACACGGGAAGGGGAGACCCAGTACTTC. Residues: CASSPTTTREGETQYF. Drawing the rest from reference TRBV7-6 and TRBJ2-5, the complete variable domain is GAGVSQSPRYKVTKRGQDVALRCDPISGHVSLYWYRQALGQGPEFLTYFNYEAQQDKSGLPNDRFSAERPEGSISTLTIQRTEQRDSAMYRCASSPTTTREGETQYFGPGTRLLVL.

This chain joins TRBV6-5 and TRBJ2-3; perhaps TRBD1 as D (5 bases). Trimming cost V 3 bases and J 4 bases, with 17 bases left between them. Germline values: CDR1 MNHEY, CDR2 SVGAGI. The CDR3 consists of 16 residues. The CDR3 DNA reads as TGTGCCAGCAGTTATGCCAGGGCTCATTTCGCAGATACGCAGTATTTT. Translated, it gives CASSYARAHFADTQYF.

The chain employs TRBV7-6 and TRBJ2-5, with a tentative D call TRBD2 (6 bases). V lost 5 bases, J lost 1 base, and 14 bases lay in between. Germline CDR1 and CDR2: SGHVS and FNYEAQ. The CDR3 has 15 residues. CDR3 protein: CASSRDCSPQETQYF. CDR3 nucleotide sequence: TGTGCCAGCAGCCGGGACTGCTCCCCCCAAGAGACCCAGTACTTC. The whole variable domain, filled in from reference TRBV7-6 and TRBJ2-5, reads GAGVSQSPRYKVTKRGQDVALRCDPISGHVSLYWYRQALGQGPEFLTYFNYEAQQDKSGLPNDRFSAERPEGSISTLTIQRTEQRDSAMYRCASSRDCSPQETQYFGPGTRLLVL.

The CDR3: CASRGYGTGDSPLHF. CDR3 in DNA: TGCGCCAGCAGGGGCTACGGGACAGGGGATTCACCCCTCCACTTT. The J gene is TRBJ1-6, the V gene TRBV4-1; 10 nucleotides match TRBD1. V was pared by 6 bases and J by 8 bases, with 7 bases of the junction left unmatched. CDR3 length: 15 amino acids. Germline V lookup: CDR1 MGHRA, CDR2 YSYEKL.

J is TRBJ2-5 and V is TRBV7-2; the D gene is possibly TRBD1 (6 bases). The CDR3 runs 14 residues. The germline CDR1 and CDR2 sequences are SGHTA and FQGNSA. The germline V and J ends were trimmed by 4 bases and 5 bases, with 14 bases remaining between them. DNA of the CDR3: TGTGCCAGCAGCTCTACAGGGTTAGGCGAGACCCAGTACTTC. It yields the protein CASSSTGLGETQYF.

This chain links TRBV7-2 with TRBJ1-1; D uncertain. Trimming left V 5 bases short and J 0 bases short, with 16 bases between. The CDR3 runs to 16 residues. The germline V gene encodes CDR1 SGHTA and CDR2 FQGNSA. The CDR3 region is CASSPLPVNMNTEAFF. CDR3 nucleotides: TGTGCCAGCAGCCCTCTCCCCGTGAACATGAACACTGAAGCTTTCTTT.

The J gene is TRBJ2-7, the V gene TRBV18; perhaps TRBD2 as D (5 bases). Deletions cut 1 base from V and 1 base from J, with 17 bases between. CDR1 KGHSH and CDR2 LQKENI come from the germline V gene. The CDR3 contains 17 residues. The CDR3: CASSPLSYTRESYEQYF. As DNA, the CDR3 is TGTGCCAGCTCACCACTTTCGTACACCCGGGAATCCTACGAGCAGTACTTC. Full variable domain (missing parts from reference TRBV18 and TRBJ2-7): NAGVMQNPRHLVRRRGQEARLRCSPMKGHSHVYWYRQLPEEGLKFMVYLQKENIIDESGMPKERFSAEFPKEGPSILRIQQVVRGDSAAYFCASSPLSYTRESYEQYFGPGTRLTVT.

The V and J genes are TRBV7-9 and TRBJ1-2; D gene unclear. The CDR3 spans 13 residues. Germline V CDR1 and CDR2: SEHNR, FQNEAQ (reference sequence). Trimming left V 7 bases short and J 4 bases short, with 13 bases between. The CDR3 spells CASTPRDSYGYTF. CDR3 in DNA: TGTGCCAGCACCCCGAGGGATTCCTATGGCTACACCTTC.

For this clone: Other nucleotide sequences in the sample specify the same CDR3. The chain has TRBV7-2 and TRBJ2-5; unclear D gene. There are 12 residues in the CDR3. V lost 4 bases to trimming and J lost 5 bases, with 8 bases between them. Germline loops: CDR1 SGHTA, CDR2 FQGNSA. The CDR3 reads CASSSTPETQYF. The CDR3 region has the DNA TGTGCCAGCAGCTCTACCCCCGAGACCCAGTACTTC.

Here the CDR3 DNA reads TGCGCCAGCAGCCCCGGACAGATTTCTAACTATGGCTACACCTTC. It yields the protein CASSPGQISNYGYTF. This chain connects TRBV5-1 to TRBJ1-2, with a tentative D call TRBD1 (6 bases). Germline V gives CDR1 SGHRS, CDR2 YFSETQ. V was pared by 4 bases and J by 0 bases, with 13 bases between. The CDR3 loop spans 15 amino acids.

CDR3 coding DNA: TGTGCCAGCAGCGTATCGGGACAGTTAAACACTGAAGCTTTCTTT. Encoded protein: CASSVSGQLNTEAFF. The gene calls are TRBV5-6 and TRBJ1-1; TRBD1 agrees at 7 bases. Germline trimming cut 4 bases from V and 2 bases from J; bases unmatched to any gene: 8. Germline V gene sequence: CDR1 SGHDT, CDR2 YYEEEE. The CDR3 sequence is 15 residues long.

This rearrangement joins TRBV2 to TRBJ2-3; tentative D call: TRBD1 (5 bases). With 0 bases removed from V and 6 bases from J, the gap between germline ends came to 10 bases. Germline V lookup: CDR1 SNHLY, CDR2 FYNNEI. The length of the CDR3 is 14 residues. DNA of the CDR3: TGTGCCAGCAGTGAAGCAGGGGTGAGGGATACGCAGTATTTT. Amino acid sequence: CASSEAGVRDTQYF.

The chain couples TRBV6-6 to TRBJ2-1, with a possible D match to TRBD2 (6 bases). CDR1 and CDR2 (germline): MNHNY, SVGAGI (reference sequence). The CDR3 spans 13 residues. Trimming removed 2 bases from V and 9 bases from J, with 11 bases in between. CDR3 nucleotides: TGTGCCAGCAGTTACGGAGGGTCCGGTGAGCAGTTCTTC. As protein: CASSYGGSGEQFF.

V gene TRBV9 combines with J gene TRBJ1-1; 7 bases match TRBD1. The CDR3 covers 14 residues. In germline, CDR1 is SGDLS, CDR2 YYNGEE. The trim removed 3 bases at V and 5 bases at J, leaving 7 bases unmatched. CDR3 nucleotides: TGTGCCAGCAGCGCGACAGGGCCGGGTACTGAAGCTTTCTTT. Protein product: CASSATGPGTEAFF.